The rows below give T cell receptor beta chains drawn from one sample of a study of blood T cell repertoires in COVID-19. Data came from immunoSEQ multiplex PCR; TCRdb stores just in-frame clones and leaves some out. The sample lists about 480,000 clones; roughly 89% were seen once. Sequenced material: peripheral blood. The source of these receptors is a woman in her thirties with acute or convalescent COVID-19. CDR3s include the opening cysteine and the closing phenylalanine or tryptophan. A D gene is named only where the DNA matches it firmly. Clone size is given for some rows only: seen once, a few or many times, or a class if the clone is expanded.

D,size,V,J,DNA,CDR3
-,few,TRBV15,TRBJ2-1,TGTGCCACCAGCAGAGAGGACGGGACATACAATGAGCAGTTCTTC,CATSREDGTYNEQFF
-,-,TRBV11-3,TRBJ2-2,TGTGCCAGCAGGCGAACAGCTACCGGGGAGCTGTTTTTT,CASRRTATGELFF
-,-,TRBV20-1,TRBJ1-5,TGCAGTGCCCCCTCGAATCAGCCCCAGCATTTT,CSAPSNQPQHF
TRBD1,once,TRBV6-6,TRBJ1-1,TGTGCCAGCATAGACAGGGGGGCCCTGGGCACTGAAGCTTTCTTT,CASIDRGALGTEAFF
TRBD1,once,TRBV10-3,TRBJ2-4,TGTGCCATCAGGGGTGACAGGGGAAACATTCAGTACTTC,CAIRGDRGNIQYF
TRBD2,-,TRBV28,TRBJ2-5,TGTGCCAGCAGGGGCGCGGGGGGGCGAGAGACCCAGTACTTC,CASRGAGGRETQYF
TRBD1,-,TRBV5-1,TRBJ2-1,TGCGCCAGCAGCCCCGGACAGGGCTCCTACAATGAGCAGTTCTTC,CASSPGQGSYNEQFF
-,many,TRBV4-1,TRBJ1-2,TGCGCCAGCAGCCAAGTTCTAAGGTCCGGGGTTGAAGCTAACTATGGCTACACCTTC,CASSQVLRSGVEANYGYTF
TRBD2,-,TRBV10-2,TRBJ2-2,TGCGCCAGTCGGTCCGCTAGCGGGGGCACCCGGGAGCTGTTTTTT,CASRSASGGTRELFF
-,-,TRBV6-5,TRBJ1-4,TGTGCCACAATACAGTCAACTAATGAAAAACTGTTTTTT,CATIQSTNEKLFF
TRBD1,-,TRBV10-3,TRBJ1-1,TGTGCCATCAGTGAGTCTTCCGGGCAGGGGGACACTGAAGCTTTCTTT,CAISESSGQGDTEAFF
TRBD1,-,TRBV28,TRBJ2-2,TGTGCCAGCAGAGGGACAGGGAAAGCCGGGGAGCTGTTTTTT,CASRGTGKAGELFF
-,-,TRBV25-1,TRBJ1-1,TGTGCCAGCTCCTCGGGAATGAACACTGAAGCTTTCTTT,CASSSGMNTEAFF
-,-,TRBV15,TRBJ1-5,TGTGCCACCAGCAGAGGGTCCAGAGCGAATCAGCCCCAGCATTTT,CATSRGSRANQPQHF
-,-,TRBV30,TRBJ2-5,TGTGCCTGGAGTGGGGCCGGCCAAGAGACCCAGTACTTC,CAWSGAGQETQYF
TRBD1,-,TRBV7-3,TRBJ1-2,TGTGCCAGCAGCCTAACAGGGGGCGATGGCTACACCTTC,CASSLTGGDGYTF
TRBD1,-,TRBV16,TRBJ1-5,TGTGCCAGCAGTACCGACAGGGGCAATCAGCCCCAGCATTTT,CASSTDRGNQPQHF
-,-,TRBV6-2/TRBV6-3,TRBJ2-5,TGTGCCAGCAGTTACTCCAACTTGGCAGGAGGCCAGTACTTC,CASSYSNLAGGQYF
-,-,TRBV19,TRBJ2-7,TGTGCCAGTAGTATAGAGGCGGAAGACGAGCAGTACTTC,CASSIEAEDEQYF
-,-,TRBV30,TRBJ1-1,TGTGCCTGGAGCAACAGGGTGAACACTGAAGCTTTCTTT,CAWSNRVNTEAFF
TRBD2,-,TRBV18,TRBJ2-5,TGTGCCAGCTCACCAGTCGCCCTAGCGGGGGAAGAGACCCAGTACTTC,CASSPVALAGEETQYF
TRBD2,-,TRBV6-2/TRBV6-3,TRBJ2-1,TGTGCCAGCAGTCTAGCGGGGGGGCCCTACAATGAGCAGTTCTTC,CASSLAGGPYNEQFF
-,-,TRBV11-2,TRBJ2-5,TGTGCCAGCAGCTTGGGGCTGGGGGCAGAGACCCAGTACTTC,CASSLGLGAETQYF
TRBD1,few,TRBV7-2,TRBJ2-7,TGTGCCAGCAGCTTGGGACAGCTCATCTACGAGCAGTACTTC,CASSLGQLIYEQYF
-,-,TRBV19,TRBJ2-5,TGTGCCAGTAGTATCGTCGGAGGGGCCGGGGAGACCCAGTACTTC,CASSIVGGAGETQYF
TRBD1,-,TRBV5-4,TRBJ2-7,TGTGCCAGCAGCTTACAGGGGGCGCGGGCCTACGAGCAGTACTTC,CASSLQGARAYEQYF
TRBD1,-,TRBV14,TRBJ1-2,TGTGCCAGCAGCCAAGATCGTACAGGGGTCTATGGCTACACCTTC,CASSQDRTGVYGYTF